Shown below are 21 T cell receptor beta chains from a single sample sequenced in a study of beta chain features in type 1 diabetes. The authors reverse transcribed all of the isolated RNA, so sequencing captured expressed TCRB transcripts. The data were produced by immunoSEQ multiplex PCR, yet TCRdb's version contains in-frame clones alone and is incomplete. Of around 300,000 clones listed, about 14% were seen once; the top ten hold roughly 7%. Sequenced input: central memory CD4+ T cells from blood. The receptor source for this set is a man aged 30 to 45 in good health.

This clone has just a few counts. For the CDR3, the DNA is TGTGCCAGCAGCCAAGAAGAAGGTCAGCCCCAGCATTTT. It encodes CASSQEEGQPQHF. The chain uses TRBV9 and TRBJ1-5; D unclear. The germline gives CDR1 SGDLS, CDR2 YYNGEE. CDR3 length: 13 residues. V gave up 4 bases and J gave up 6 bases, with 11 bases separating them.

This clone appeared a few times. J is TRBJ1-1 and V is TRBV7-9; a weak D match, TRBD1 (5 bases). CDR1 SEHNR and CDR2 FQNEAQ come from the germline V gene (reference sequence). The CDR3 is 11 residues long. The ends were cut back, 2 bases at V and 13 bases at J, with 11 bases in the middle. CDR3 nucleotides: TGTGCCAGCAGCTTATGGGGGGAGAATTTCTTT. This codes for CASSLWGENFF.

The V and J genes are TRBV7-9 and TRBJ1-2; 9 nucleotides line up with TRBD1. The J segment lost 6 bases and the V segment lost 4 bases, leaving 6 bases of the junction unmatched. The germline V gene encodes CDR1 SEHNR and CDR2 FQNEAQ (reference sequence). The CDR3 is 14 residues long. As DNA, the CDR3 is TGTGCCAGCAGCTGGGGGACAGGGAAGGATGGCTACACCTTC. As protein: CASSWGTGKDGYTF.

Only a few counts were recorded for this clone. V and J are TRBV29-1 and TRBJ2-5; TRBD2 matches at 8 bases. Germline values: CDR1 SQVTM, CDR2 ANQGSEA. The CDR3 is made up of 16 amino acids. V shed 2 bases and J 2 bases; nucleotides not matched to a gene: 10. The CDR3 sequence is CSVESVRGGRQETQYF. CDR3 bases: TGCAGCGTTGAATCGGTTCGCGGGGGGCGACAAGAGACCCAGTACTTC.

This clone was observed a few times. The chain employs TRBV12-2 and TRBJ2-7; the D segment call TRBD2 is taken from the table without a DNA check. TRBV12-2 is an annotated pseudogene. The CDR3 extends over 13 amino acids. The CDR3 nucleotides are TGTGCAAGTCGCTTTCGAGCGGCCTACGAGCAGTACGTC. Translation: CASRFRAAYEQYV.

The V and J genes are TRBV4-2 and TRBJ2-7; D may be TRBD2 (6 bases). V gave up 4 bases and J gave up 0 bases, with 7 bases separating them. The CDR3 runs to 13 residues. Germline CDR1 LGHNA, CDR2 YNFKEQ. This chain's CDR3 is CASSPGGSYEQYF. The CDR3 DNA is TGTGCCAGCAGCCCCGGGGGCTCCTACGAGCAGTACTTC.

Ten or more counts support this clone. The J gene is TRBJ1-5, the V gene TRBV10-3; 9 bases are shared with TRBD1. V dropped 8 bases and J dropped 4; count of bases not matched to a gene: 3. In germline, CDR1 is ENHRY, CDR2 SYGVKD. This CDR3 has 13 amino acids. The chain's CDR3 is CAIAGQGNQPQHF. CDR3 DNA: TGTGCCATCGCGGGACAGGGTAATCAGCCCCAGCATTTT.

The V gene is TRBV5-1, the J gene TRBJ2-3; D is undetermined. There are 12 residues in the CDR3. With 0 bases removed from V and 5 bases from J, the gap between germline ends came to 4 bases. Germline CDR1 reads SGHRS; CDR2 reads YFSETQ. CDR3 sequence reads: CASSLDGDTQYF. The CDR3 DNA reads TGCGCCAGCAGCTTGGATGGAGATACGCAGTATTTT.

This chain connects TRBV7-2 to TRBJ2-2; no clear D gene. CDR3 length equals 15 residues. V lost 2 bases and J lost 4, with 11 bases in between. Germline V gene data show CDR1 as SGHTA and CDR2 as FQGNSA. For the CDR3, the DNA is TGTGCCAGCAGCTTAAAGCCAGACCGCACCGGGGAGCTGTTTTTT. Translation gives CASSLKPDRTGELFF.

CDR3 amino acids: CASSSAQGTEAFF. The DNA of the CDR3 is TGTGCCAGCAGCTCCGCTCAGGGTACTGAAGCTTTCTTT. The chain couples TRBV7-2 to TRBJ1-1, with a possible D match to TRBD1 (5 bases). This CDR3 is 13 amino acids long. Germline lookup yields CDR1 SGHTA and CDR2 FQGNSA. Between the trimmed V and J ends, which lost 4 bases and 5 bases, there was a span of 11 bases. The full variable domain, its missing parts supplied by reference TRBV7-2 and TRBJ1-1, is GAGVSQSPSNKVTEKGKDVELRCDPISGHTALYWYRQSLGQGLEFLIYFQGNSAPDKSGLPSDRFSAERTGGSVSTLTIQRTQQEDSAVYLCASSSAQGTEAFFGQGTRLTVV.

The V call is TRBV5-1, the J call TRBJ2-7, with 7 bases that match TRBD1. Germline CDR1 reads SGHRS; CDR2 reads YFSETQ. The CDR3 consists of 15 residues. V lost 0 bases to trimming and J lost 3 bases; unmatched junction nucleotides: 6. The CDR3 loop reads CASSLGYGTDYEQYF. The CDR3 bases are TGCGCCAGCAGCTTGGGATATGGGACAGACTACGAGCAGTACTTC.

The chain couples TRBV19 to TRBJ2-1; 8 bases map to TRBD2. With 4 bases clipped from V and 0 bases from J, the junction kept 14 bases outside the gene matches. The V gene's germline CDR1 is LNHDA and CDR2 SQIVND (reference sequence). This CDR3 contains 19 residues. This CDR3 reads CASSTGMQRETYSYNEQFF. As DNA, the CDR3 is TGTGCCAGTAGTACCGGGATGCAGCGGGAGACCTACTCCTACAATGAGCAGTTCTTC.

CDR3 sequence reads: CASSTGTGSYGYTF. CDR3 nucleotides: TGTGCCAGCAGCACCGGGACAGGGTCCTATGGCTACACCTTC. The J gene is TRBJ1-2, the V gene TRBV7-9, with 9 bases identical to TRBD1. The junction had 5 bases not matched to a gene; V was cut back by 5 bases and J by 4 bases. Germline loops: CDR1 SEHNR, CDR2 FQNEAQ (reference sequence). The CDR3 contains 14 residues. The full variable domain, in which reference TRBV7-9 and TRBJ1-2 provide the parts outside the CDR3, is DTGVSQNPRHKITKRGQNVTFRCDPISEHNRLYWYRQTLGQGPEFLTYFQNEAQLEKSRLLSDRFSAERPKGSFSTLEIQRTEQGDSAMYLCASSTGTGSYGYTFGSGTRLTVV.

The rearrangement joins TRBV27 to TRBJ2-5, with TRBD2 identical over 7 bases. The CDR3 covers 15 residues. J was trimmed by 5 bases and V by 3 bases; bases with no gene match: 9. Germline V gene sequence: CDR1 MNHEY, CDR2 SMNVEV (reference sequence). As DNA, the CDR3 is TGTGCCAGCAGTTTCCCCGGACTAGAAGGGGAGACCCAGTACTTC. Its protein is CASSFPGLEGETQYF.

A few counts support this clone. Different DNA sequences within this sample yield the same CDR3. The chain couples TRBV2 to TRBJ1-5, with D perhaps matching TRBD1 (6 bases). This CDR3 spans 14 amino acids. The V end was cut by 6 bases, the J end by 0 bases, with 9 bases between. From germline, CDR1 is SNHLY and CDR2 FYNNEI. For the CDR3, the DNA is TGTGCCAGCAGGGAGGACAGTAGCAATCAGCCCCAGCATTTT. Translation: CASREDSSNQPQHF.

This clone came up a few times. V usage is TRBV5-1 and J usage is TRBJ2-3; no firm D call. The length of the CDR3 is 16 residues. CDR1 and CDR2 (germline): SGHRS, YFSETQ. Trimming took off 0 bases at V and 1 base at J, with 12 bases between the two ends. The CDR3 spells CASSLALSLGTDTQYF. CDR3 coding DNA: TGCGCCAGCAGCTTGGCCCTCTCCCTTGGCACAGATACGCAGTATTTT.

In this sample, this clone turned up many times. Other DNA sequences in this specimen translate into the identical CDR3. The rearrangement joins TRBV7-2 to TRBJ2-2; a weak D match, TRBD2 (5 bases). The CDR3 is 13 residues long. The germline V gene encodes CDR1 SGHTA and CDR2 FQGNSA. V was cut by 5 bases and J by 6 bases, with 10 bases left in between. In DNA form, the CDR3 reads TGTGCCAGCAGCCGTCCCGGGGCCGGGGAGCTGTTTTTT. Amino acids: CASSRPGAGELFF.

This chain links TRBV4-2 with TRBJ2-7, with D hard to call. Trimming stripped 0 bases from V and 2 bases from J, with 11 bases between. There are 15 residues in the CDR3. CDR1 is LGHNA, CDR2 YNFKEQ, per germline. DNA of the CDR3: TGTGCCAGCAGCCAAGATCTCTCAGGTCCCTACGAGCAGTACGTC. Translation: CASSQDLSGPYEQYV.

CDR3 DNA: TGTGCCAGCAGCGTACTAGCGGGAGACGATACGCAGTATTTT. It codes for CASSVLAGDDTQYF. The V gene is TRBV9, the J gene TRBJ2-3, with 10 bases identical to TRBD2. CDR1 and CDR2 (germline): SGDLS, YYNGEE. V shed 1 base, J shed 6 bases, and the junction held 2 bases outside the gene matches. CDR3 length: 14 amino acids.

This clone was counted between two and nine times. The chain joins TRBV5-1 to TRBJ1-2; D gene unclear. The V gene lost 2 bases and the J gene lost 6 bases, with 26 bases spanning the gap. The CDR3 sequence is 18 residues long. Germline assignment: CDR1 SGHRS and CDR2 YFSETQ. Here the CDR3 reads CASSLVSHPRELEDGYTF. In DNA, the CDR3 is TGCGCCAGCAGCTTAGTCAGTCATCCCCGAGAACTAGAGGATGGCTACACCTTC.

This clone has only a few counts. The chain uses TRBV7-6 and TRBJ2-7; the D gene could be TRBD1 or TRBD2 (5 bases each). Trimming took off 1 base at V and 5 bases at J, with 9 bases between the two ends. The V gene's germline CDR1 is SGHVS and CDR2 FNYEAQ. The CDR3 loop spans 13 amino acids. The CDR3 bases are TGTGCCAGCAGCTTAGTTCGGGGCGACGAGCAGTACTTC. Translation gives CASSLVRGDEQYF.